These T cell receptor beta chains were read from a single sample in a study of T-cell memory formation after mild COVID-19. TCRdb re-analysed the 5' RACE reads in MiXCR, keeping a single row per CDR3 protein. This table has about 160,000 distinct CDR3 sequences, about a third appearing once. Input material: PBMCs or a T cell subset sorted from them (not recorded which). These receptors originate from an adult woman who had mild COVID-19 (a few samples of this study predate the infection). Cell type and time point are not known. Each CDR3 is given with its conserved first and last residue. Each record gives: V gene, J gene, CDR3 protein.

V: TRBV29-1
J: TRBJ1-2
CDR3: CSVVDNSQGLRNYGYTF

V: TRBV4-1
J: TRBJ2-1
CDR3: CASSGDRGAYNEQFF

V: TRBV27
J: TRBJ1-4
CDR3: CATGDGINEKLFF

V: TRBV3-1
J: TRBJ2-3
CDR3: CASRQGAGDTQYF

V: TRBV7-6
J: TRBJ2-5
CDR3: CASSRDSHPVETQYF

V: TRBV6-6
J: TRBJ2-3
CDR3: CASCSSGANTQYF

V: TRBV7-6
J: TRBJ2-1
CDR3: CASSWSGGAFNEQFF

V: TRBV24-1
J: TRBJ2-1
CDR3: CATSDLSGGESWGEQFF

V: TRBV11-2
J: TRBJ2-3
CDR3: CASSSRGLRADTQYF

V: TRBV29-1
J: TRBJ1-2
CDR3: CSVEEGEGADYGYTF

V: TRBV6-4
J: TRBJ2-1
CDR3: CASSDSASGSRYNEQFF

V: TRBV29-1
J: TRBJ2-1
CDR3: CSVADRFGNEQFF

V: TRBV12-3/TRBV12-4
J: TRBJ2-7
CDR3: CASSLWRDEQYF

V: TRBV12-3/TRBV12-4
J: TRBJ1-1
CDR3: CASRHDRGNTEAFF

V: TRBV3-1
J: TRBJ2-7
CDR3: CASSQAGGTYEQYF

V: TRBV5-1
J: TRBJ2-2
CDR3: CASSWTSGPNTGELFF

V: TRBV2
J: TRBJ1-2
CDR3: CASSEAGRNYGYTF

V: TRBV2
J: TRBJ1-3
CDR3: CASTLSGNTIYF

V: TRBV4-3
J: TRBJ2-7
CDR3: CASSQGINYEQYF

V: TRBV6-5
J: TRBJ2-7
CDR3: CASSYSNAGTLFEQYF

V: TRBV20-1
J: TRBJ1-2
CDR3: CSARWDPKPNYGYTF

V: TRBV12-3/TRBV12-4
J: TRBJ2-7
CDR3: CASSLVGNEQYF

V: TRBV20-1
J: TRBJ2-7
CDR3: CSARSGAEQYF

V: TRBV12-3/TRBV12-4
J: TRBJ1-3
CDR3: CASSLVGLESGNTIYF

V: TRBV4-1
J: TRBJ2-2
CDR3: CASSRTGVHGELFF

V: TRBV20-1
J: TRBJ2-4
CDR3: CSARDYQGPHIQYF

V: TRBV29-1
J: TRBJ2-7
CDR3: CSVGLAGGDEQYF

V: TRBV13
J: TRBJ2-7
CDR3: CASSWGAGGSSYEQYF

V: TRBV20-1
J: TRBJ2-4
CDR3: CSARINSGTFEYF

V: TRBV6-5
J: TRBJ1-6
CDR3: CASSYSIVGYSPLHF

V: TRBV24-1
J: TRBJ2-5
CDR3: CATSRHLQETQYF

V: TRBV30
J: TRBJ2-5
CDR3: CAWSAGGTGKTQYF